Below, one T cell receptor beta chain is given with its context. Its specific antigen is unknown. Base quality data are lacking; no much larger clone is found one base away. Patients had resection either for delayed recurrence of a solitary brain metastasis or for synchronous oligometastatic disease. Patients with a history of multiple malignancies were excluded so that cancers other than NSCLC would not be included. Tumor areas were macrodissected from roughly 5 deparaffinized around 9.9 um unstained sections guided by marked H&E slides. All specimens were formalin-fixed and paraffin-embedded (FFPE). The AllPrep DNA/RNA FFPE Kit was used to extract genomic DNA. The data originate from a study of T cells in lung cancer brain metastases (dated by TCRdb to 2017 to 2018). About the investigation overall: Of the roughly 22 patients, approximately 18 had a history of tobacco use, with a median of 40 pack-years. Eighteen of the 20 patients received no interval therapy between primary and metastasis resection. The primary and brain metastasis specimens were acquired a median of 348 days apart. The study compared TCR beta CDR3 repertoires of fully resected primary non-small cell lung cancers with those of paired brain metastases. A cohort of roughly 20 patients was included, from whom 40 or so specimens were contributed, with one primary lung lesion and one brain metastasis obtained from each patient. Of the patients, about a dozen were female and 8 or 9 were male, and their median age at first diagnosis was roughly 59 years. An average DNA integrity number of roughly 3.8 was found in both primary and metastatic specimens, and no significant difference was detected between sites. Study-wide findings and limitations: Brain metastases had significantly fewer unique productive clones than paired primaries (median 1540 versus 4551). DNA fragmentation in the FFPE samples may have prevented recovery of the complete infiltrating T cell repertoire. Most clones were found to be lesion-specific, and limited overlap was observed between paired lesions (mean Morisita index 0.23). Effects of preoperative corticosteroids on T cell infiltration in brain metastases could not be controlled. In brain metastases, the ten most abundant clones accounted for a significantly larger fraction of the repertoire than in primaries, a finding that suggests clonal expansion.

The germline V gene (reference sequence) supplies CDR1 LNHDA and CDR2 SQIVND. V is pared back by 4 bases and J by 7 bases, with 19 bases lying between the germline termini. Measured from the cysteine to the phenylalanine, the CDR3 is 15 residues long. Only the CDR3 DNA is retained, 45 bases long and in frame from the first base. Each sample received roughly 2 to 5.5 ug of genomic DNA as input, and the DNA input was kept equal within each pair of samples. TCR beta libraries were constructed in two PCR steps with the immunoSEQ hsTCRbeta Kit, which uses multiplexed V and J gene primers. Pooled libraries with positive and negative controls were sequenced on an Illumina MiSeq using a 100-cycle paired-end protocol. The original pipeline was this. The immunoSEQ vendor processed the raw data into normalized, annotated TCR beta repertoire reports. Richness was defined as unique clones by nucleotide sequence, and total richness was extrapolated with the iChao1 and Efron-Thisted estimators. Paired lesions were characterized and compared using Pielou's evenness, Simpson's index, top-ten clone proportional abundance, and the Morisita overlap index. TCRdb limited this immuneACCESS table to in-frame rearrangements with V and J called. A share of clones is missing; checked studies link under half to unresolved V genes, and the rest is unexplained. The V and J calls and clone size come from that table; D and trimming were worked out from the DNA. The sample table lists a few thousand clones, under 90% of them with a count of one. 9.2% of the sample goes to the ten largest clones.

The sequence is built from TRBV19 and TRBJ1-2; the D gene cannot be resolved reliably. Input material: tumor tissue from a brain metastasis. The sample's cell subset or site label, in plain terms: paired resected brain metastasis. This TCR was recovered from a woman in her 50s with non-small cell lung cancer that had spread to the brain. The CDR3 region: CASSTGLRLSIGYTF. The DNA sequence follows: TGTGCCAGTAGTACAGGCTTGAGGCTTTCGATTGGCTACACCTTC.